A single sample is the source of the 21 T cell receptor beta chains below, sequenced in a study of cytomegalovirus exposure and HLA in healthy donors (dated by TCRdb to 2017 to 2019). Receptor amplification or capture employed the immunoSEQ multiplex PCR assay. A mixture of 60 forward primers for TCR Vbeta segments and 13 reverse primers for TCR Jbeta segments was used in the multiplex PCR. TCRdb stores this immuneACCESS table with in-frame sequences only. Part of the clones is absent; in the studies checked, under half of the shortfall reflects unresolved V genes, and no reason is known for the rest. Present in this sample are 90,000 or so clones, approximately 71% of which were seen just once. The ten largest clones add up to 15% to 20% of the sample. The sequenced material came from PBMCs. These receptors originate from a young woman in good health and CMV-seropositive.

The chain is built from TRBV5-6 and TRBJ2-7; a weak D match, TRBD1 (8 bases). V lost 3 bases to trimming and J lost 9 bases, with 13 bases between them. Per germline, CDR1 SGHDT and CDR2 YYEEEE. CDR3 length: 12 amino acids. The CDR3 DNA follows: TGTGCCAGCAGCTGGACAGGGAGGGGGCAGTACTTC. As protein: CASSWTGRGQYF.

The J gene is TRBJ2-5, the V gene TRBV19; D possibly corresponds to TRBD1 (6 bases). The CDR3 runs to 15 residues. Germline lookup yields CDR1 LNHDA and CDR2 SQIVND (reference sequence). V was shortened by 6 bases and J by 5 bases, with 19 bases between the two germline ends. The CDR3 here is CASSSGTSAGETQYF. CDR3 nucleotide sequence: TGTGCCAGTAGCTCCGGGACATCCGCCGGGGAGACCCAGTACTTC.

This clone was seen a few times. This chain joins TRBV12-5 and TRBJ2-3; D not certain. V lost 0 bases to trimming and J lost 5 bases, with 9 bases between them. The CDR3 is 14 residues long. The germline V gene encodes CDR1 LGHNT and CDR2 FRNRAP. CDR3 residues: CASGLVPGGDTQYF. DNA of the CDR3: TGTGCTAGTGGTTTGGTACCCGGCGGAGATACGCAGTATTTT.

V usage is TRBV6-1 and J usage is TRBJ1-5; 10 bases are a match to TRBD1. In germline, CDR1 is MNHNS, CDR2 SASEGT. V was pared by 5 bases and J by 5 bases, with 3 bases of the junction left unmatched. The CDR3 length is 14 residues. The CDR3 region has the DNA TGTGCCAGCAGTTGGACAGGGGGGGATCAGCCCCAGCATTTT. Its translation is CASSWTGGDQPQHF.

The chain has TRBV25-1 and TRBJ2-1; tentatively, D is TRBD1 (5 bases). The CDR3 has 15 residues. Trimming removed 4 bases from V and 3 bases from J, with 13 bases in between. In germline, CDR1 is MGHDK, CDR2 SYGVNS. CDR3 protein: CASSASDTIYNEQFF. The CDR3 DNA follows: TGTGCCAGCAGTGCCTCGGACACCATCTACAATGAGCAGTTCTTC.

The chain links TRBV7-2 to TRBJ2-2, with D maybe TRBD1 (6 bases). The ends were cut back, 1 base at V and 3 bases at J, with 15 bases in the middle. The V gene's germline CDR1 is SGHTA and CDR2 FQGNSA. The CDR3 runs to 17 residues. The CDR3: CASSLGSWGHHTGELFF. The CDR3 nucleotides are TGTGCCAGCAGCTTAGGGAGCTGGGGGCATCACACCGGGGAGCTGTTTTTT.

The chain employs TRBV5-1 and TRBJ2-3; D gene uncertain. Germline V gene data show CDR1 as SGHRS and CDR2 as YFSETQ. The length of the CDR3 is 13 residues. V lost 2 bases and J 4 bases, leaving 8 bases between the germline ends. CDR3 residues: CASSLSAADTQYF. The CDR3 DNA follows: TGCGCCAGCAGCTTAAGTGCGGCAGATACGCAGTATTTT.

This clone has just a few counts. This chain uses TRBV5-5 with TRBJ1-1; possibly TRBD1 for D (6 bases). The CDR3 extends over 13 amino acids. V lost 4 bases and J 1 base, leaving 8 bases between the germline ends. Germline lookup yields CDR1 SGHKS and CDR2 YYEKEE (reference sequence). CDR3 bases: TGTGCCAGCAGCGGGGGACAGAACACTGAAGCTTTCTTT. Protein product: CASSGGQNTEAFF. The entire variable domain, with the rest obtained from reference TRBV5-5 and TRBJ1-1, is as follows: DAGVTQSPTHLIKTRGQQVTLRCSPISGHKSVSWYQQVLGQGPQFIFQYYEKEERGRGNFPDRFSARQFPNYSSELNVNALLLGDSALYLCASSGGQNTEAFFGQGTRLTVV.

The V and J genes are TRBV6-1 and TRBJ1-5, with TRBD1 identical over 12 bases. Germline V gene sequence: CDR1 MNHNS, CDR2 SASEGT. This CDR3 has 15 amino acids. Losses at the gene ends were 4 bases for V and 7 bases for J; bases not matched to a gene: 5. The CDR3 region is CASSGGQGAKQPQHF. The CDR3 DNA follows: TGTGCCAGCAGTGGGGGACAGGGGGCGAAACAGCCCCAGCATTTT.

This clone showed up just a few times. CDR3 DNA sequence: TGTGCCATATCCGCAATCCAGGGGGCGCGAACCGGGGAGCTGTTTTTT. It is translated as CAISAIQGARTGELFF. The chain uses TRBV10-3 and TRBJ2-2; 8 nucleotides line up with TRBD1. J was trimmed by 5 bases and V by 9 bases; bases with no gene match: 14. Germline V CDR1 and CDR2: ENHRY, SYGVKD. This CDR3 contains 16 residues.

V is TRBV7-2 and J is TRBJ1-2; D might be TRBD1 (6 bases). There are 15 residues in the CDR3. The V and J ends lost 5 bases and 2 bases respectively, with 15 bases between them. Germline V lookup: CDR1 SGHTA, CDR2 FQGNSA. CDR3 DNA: TGTGCCAGCAGCGCCGGACCAACAGGGAACTATGGCTACACCTTC. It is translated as CASSAGPTGNYGYTF.

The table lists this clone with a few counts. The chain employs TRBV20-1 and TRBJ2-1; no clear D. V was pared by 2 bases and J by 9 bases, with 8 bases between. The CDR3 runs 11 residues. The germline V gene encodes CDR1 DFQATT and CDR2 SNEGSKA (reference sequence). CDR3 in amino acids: CSARLVTEQFF. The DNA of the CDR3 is TGCAGTGCTAGACTAGTCACTGAGCAGTTCTTC.

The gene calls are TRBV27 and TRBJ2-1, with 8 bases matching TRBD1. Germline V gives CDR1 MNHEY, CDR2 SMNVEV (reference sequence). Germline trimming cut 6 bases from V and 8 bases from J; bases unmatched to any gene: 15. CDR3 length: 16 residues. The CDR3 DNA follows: TGTGCCAGCAGCCCCCGGACAGGGCTGATAGGGGATGAGCAGTTCTTC. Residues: CASSPRTGLIGDEQFF.

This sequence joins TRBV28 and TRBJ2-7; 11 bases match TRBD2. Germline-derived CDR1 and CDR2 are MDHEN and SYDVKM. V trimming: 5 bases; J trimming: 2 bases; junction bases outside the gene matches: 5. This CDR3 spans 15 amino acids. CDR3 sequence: CASSPPTSGTYEQYF. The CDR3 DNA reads TGTGCCAGCAGTCCCCCGACTAGCGGGACCTACGAGCAGTACTTC.

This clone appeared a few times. CDR3 sequence (DNA): TGCAGCGTTGAAGACAGGTTTAGGGGGCACTATGGCTACACCTTC. This gives the protein CSVEDRFRGHYGYTF. The chain recombines TRBV29-1 with TRBJ1-2; 7 nucleotides match TRBD1. Germline V gene sequence: CDR1 SQVTM, CDR2 ANQGSEA. This CDR3 contains 15 residues. V lost 0 bases, J lost 3 bases, and 7 bases stayed unmatched. The complete variable domain, with remaining parts taken from reference TRBV29-1 and TRBJ1-2, reads SAVISQKPSRDICQRGTSLTIQCQVDSQVTMMFWYRQQPGQSLTLIATANQGSEATYESGFVIDKFPISRPNLTFSTLTVSNMSPEDSSIYLCSVEDRFRGHYGYTFGSGTRLTVV.

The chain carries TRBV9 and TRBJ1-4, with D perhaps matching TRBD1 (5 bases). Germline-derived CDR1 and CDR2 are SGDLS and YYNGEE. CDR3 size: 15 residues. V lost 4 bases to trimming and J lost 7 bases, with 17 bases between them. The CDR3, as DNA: TGTGCCAGCAGCCCTGGGACTACGTGGGGTGAAAAACTGTTTTTT. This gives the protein CASSPGTTWGEKLFF.

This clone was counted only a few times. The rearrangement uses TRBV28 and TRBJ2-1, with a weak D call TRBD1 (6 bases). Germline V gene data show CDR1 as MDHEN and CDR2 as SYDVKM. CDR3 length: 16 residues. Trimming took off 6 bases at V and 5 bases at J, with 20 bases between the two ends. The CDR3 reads CASRLNRARYHNEQFF. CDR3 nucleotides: TGTGCCAGCAGACTCAACAGGGCCCGATACCACAATGAGCAGTTCTTC.

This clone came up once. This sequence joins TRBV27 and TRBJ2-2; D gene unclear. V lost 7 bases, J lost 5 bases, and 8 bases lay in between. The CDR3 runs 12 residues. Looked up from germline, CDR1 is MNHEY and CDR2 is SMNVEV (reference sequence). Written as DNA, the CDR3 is TGTGCCAGCACCGGCAGGACCGGGGAGCTGTTTTTT. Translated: CASTGRTGELFF.

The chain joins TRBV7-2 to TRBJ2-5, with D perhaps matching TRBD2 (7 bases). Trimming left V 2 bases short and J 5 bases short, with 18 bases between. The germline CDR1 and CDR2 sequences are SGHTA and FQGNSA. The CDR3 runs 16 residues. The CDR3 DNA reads TGTGCCAGCAGCTTATCGAGGGGGGGGCCGGGGGAGACCCAGTACTTC. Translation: CASSLSRGGPGETQYF.

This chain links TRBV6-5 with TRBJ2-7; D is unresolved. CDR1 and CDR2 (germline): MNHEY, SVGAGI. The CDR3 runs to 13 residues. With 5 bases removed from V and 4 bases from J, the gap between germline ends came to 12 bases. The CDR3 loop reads CASSVAPLYEQYF. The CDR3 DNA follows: TGTGCCAGCAGTGTAGCTCCTTTGTACGAGCAGTACTTC.

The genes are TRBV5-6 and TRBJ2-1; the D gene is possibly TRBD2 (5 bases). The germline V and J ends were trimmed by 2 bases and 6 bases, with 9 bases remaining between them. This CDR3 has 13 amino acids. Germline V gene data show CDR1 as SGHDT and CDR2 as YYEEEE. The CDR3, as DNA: TGTGCCAGCAGCTTTGAAGGGAGCAATGAGCAGTTCTTC. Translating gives CASSFEGSNEQFF.